This T cell receptor beta chain stems from a study of response to subunit inactivated influenza vaccine. Regarding the study as a whole: The authors offered the suggestion that each seasonal influenza vaccination recruits few new T cells.

One entry per CDR3 protein, called by TCRdb with MiXCR from the RT-PCR reads. In the table there are 650,000 to 800,000 distinct CDR3 sequences, roughly 13% of which are singletons. On this clonotype itself: Antigen unknown.

V shed 0 bases and J shed 9 bases, with 17 bases lying between them. The CDR3 has 15 amino acids. Germline-derived CDR1 and CDR2 are MGHRA and YSYEKL. This sequence originates from a man in his fifties who received an inactivated influenza vaccine. The source was PBMCs from blood, collected approximately 15 days before vaccination. The rearrangement joins TRBV4-1 to TRBJ2-5, with D perhaps matching TRBD1 (5 bases). The CDR3 region is CASSQEIVGQGAQYF. As DNA, the CDR3 is TGCGCCAGCAGCCAAGAAATCGTCGGGCAAGGGGCCCAGTACTTC.